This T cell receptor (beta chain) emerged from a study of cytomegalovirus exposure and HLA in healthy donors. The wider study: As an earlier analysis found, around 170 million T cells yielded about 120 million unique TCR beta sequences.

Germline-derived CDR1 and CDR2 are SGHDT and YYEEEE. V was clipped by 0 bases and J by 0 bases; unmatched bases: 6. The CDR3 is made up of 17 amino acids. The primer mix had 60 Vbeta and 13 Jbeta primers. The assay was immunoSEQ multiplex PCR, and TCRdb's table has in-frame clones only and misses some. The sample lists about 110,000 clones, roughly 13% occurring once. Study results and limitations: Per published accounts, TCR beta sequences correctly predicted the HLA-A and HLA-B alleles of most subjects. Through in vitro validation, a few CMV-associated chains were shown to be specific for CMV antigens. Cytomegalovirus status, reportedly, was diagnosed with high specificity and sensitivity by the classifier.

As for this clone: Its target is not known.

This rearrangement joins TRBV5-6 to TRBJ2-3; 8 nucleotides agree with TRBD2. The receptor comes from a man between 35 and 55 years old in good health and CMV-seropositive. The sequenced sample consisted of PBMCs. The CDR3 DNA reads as TGTGCCAGCAGCTTGGTAGGGGCGGGAGGTAGCACAGATACGCAGTATTTT. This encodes CASSLVGAGGSTDTQYF.